The clone carrying this T cell receptor beta chain was recorded a few times. The CDR3 runs 15 residues. Germline assignment: CDR1 ENHRY and CDR2 SYGVKD. V shed 7 bases, J shed 1 base, and the junction held 6 bases outside the gene matches. The source of the sample is a study of cytomegalovirus exposure and HLA in healthy donors. Study context: Some 85 million unique TCRs, all from HLA-typed donors, were included in an early release of the data.

It was with 60 Vbeta and 13 Jbeta primers that the PCR ran. Data came from immunoSEQ multiplex PCR; TCRdb stores just in-frame clones and leaves some out. The data show about 200,000 clones, 82% seen once. The donors, nominally healthy at sampling, likely had unrecorded immune exposures. This TCR was sampled from a woman aged 50 to 60 in good health and CMV-seropositive. The sample taken for sequencing was PBMCs. The V call is TRBV10-3, the J call TRBJ2-3; 9 bases are a match to TRBD1. The CDR3 loop reads CAINSRDRGTDTQYF. The CDR3 DNA follows: TGTGCCATCAATAGCCGGGACAGGGGCACAGATACGCAGTATTTT.